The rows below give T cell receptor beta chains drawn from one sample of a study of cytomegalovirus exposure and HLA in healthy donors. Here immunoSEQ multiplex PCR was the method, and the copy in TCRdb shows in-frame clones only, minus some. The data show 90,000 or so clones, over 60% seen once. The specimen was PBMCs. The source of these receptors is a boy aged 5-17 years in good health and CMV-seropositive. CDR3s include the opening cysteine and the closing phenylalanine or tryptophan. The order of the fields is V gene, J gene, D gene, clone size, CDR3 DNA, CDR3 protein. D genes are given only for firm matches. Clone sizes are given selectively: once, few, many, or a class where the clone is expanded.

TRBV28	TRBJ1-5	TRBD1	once	TGTGCCAGCAGTTTGACCGGGACAGGGGGAGTGCAGCCCCAGCATTTT	CASSLTGTGGVQPQHF
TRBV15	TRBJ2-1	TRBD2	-	TGTGCCACCAGCAGCGGGACTAGCGGGACCTACAATGAGCAGTTCTTC	CATSSGTSGTYNEQFF
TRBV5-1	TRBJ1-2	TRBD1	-	TGCGCCAGCAGCTTGGGGGTGGGACAGCTTTTCGACTATGGCTACACCTTC	CASSLGVGQLFDYGYTF
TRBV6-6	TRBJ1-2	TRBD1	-	TGTGCCAGCAGTCGGACAGGGGAGGACTATGGCTACACCTTC	CASSRTGEDYGYTF
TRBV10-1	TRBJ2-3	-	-	TGCGCCAGCAGTGGCGGCACCAGAAGCACAGATACGCAGTATTTT	CASSGGTRSTDTQYF
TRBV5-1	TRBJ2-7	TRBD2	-	TGCGCCAGCAGCCCGGTGGGCGGGGGGGCCGCCAACGAGCAGTACTTC	CASSPVGGGAANEQYF
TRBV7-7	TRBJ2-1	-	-	TGTGCTAGCAGCCCGGCGGTATACTACAATGAGCAGTTCTTC	CASSPAVYYNEQFF
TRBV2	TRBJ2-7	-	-	TGTGCCAGCAGTGGCGGTATCAGTTACGAGCAGTACTTC	CASSGGISYEQYF
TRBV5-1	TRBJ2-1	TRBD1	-	TGCGCCAGCAGCGATCCGGGACAGGGAGGCAATGAGCAGTTCTTC	CASSDPGQGGNEQFF
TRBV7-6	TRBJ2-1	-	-	TGTGCCAGCAGCTTAGGGCCCTCCTCGTGGCAAAAGGGGAATGAGCAGTTCTTC	CASSLGPSSWQKGNEQFF
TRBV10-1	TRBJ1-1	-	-	TGCGCCAGCAGTGAGTCGCTAGGGCAGGGGACTGAAGCTTTCTTT	CASSESLGQGTEAFF
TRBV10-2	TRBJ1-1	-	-	TGCGCCAGCATTAACAGGTACACGAACACTGAAGCTTTCTTT	CASINRYTNTEAFF
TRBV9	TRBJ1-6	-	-	TGTGCCAGTAGCCCACAGGCCTACGGTTCACCCCTCCACTTT	CASSPQAYGSPLHF
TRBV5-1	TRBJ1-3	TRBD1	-	TGCGCCAGCAGCCCAGGACAGGGGGCAGGAAACACCATATATTTT	CASSPGQGAGNTIYF
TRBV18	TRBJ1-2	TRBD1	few	TGTGCCAGCTCACCCCAGGGGGCGGCAGCTTCTGGCTACACCTTC	CASSPQGAAASGYTF
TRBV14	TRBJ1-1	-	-	TGTGCCAGCAGCCCCAGGGGTGGGGGCACTGAAGCTTTCTTT	CASSPRGGGTEAFF
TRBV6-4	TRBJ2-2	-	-	TGTGCCAGCAGTGACTCACGGGGGAACACCGGGGAGCTGTTTTTT	CASSDSRGNTGELFF
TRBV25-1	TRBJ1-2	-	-	TGTGCCAGCAGTGAATCGGGCCGTGAGGGAGGCTACACCTTC	CASSESGREGGYTF
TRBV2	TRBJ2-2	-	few	TGTGCCAGCCTATCTACGAACACCGGGGAGCTGTTTTTT	CASLSTNTGELFF
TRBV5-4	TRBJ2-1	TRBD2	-	TGTGCCAGCAGCCCGATACGAGAGACTAGCGGGGGTAATGAGCAGTTCTTC	CASSPIRETSGGNEQFF
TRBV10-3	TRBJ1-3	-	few	TGTGCCATCAGTGATCACCCCTGGACAGCCTCTGGAAACACCATATATTTT	CAISDHPWTASGNTIYF
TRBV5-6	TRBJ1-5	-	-	TGTGCCAGCAGCCCCCGGGGGTTAGGACAGCCCCAGCATTTT	CASSPRGLGQPQHF
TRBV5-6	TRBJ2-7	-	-	TGTGCCAGCAGCTTGGCCAGCTACGAGCAGTACTTC	CASSLASYEQYF
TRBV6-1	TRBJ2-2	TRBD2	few	TGTGCCAGCACTTCAGCGGGAGGGCCCGGGGAGCTGTTTTTT	CASTSAGGPGELFF
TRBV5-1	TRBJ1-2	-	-	TGCGCCAGCAGCTCAACACAGGGACGTTATGGCTACACCTTC	CASSSTQGRYGYTF
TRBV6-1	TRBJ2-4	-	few	TGTGCCAGCAGTGAAGGCCAGGGGCTAGTGGGTGGAAACATTCAGTACTTC	CASSEGQGLVGGNIQYF
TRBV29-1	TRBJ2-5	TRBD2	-	TGCAGCGTTAGTCGGCGGGAGGGCCTCGGGGAGACCCAGTACTTC	CSVSRREGLGETQYF
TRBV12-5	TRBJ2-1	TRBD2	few	TGTGCTAGTGGACTAGCGGGAGTCGATGAGCAGTTCTTC	CASGLAGVDEQFF
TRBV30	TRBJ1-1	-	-	TGTGCCTGGAGAACAGGGTTGGACACTGAAGCTTTCTTT	CAWRTGLDTEAFF
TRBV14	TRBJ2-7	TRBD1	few	TGTGCCAGCAGCCAAGATGTCCCGATGCGTGGGACAGGGGGGATCGAGCAGTACTTC	CASSQDVPMRGTGGIEQYF
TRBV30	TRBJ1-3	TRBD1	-	TGTGCCTGGAGTGTAGAGGGGGCCGGAAACACCATATATTTT	CAWSVEGAGNTIYF
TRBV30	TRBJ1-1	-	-	TGTGCCTGGAGTATACAGATGAACACTGAAGCTTTCTTT	CAWSIQMNTEAFF
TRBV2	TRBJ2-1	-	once	TGTGCCAGCAGTGAAGCGCGCGGCGGGGTTGAGCAGTTCTTC	CASSEARGGVEQFF